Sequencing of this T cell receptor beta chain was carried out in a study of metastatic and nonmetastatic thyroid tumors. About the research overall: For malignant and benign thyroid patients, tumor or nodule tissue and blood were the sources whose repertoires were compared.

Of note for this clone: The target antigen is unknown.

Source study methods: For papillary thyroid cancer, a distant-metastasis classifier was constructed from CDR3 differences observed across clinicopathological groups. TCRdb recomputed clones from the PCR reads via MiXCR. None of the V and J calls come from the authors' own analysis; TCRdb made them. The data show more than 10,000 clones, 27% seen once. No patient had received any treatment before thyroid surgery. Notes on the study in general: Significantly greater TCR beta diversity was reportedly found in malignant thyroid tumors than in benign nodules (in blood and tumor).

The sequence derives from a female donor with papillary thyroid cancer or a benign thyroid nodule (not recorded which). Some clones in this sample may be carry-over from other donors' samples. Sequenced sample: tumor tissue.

The CDR3 sequence is CASTLGGFLAEQFF. DNA for the CDR3: TGTGCCAGCACCCTCGGGGGATTTCTGGCTGAGCAGTTCTTC. V gene TRBV5-5 combines with J gene TRBJ2-1; possible D gene TRBD2, 6 bases. With 6 bases removed from V and 9 bases from J, the gap between germline ends came to 19 bases. The CDR3 consists of 14 residues. Germline V gene lookup returns CDR1 SGHKS and CDR2 YYEKEE (reference sequence).